One and the same sample provided the 9 T cell receptor beta chains below, sequenced in a study of cytomegalovirus exposure and HLA in healthy donors. PCR used 60 Vbeta primers and 13 Jbeta primers. Repertoires were generated with immunoSEQ multiplex PCR, while TCRdb's copy carries only in-frame clones and drops some. The sample includes hundreds of thousands of clones, more than 55% seen only once; the top ten take roughly 2.4%. Sequenced input: PBMCs. The origin of the receptors is a female donor in good health and CMV-seronegative.

The J gene is TRBJ2-4, the V gene TRBV28; 8 bases match TRBD1. Germline V lookup: CDR1 MDHEN, CDR2 SYDVKM. Trimming removed 4 bases from V and 1 base from J; junction bases left unmatched: 3. CDR3 length: 15 residues. CDR3 sequence reads: CASSSGGAAKNIQYF. DNA for the CDR3: TGTGCCAGCAGTTCAGGGGGCGCGGCCAAAAACATTCAGTACTTC.

The chain couples TRBV4-1 to TRBJ1-2; weak D call: TRBD1 (5 bases). This CDR3 is 16 amino acids long. Germline CDR1 MGHRA, CDR2 YSYEKL. V was cut by 1 base and J by 5 bases, with 17 bases left in between. CDR3: CASSQGEGGASYGYTF. The CDR3 nucleotides read TGCGCCAGCAGCCAAGGGGAGGGCGGGGCGAGTTATGGCTACACCTTC.

This clone was counted a few times. The rearrangement uses TRBV7-2 and TRBJ2-7, with 10 nucleotides matching TRBD2. Germline-derived CDR1 and CDR2 are SGHTA and FQGNSA. The J segment lost 2 bases and the V segment lost 0 bases, leaving 7 bases of the junction unmatched. CDR3 size: 17 residues. In DNA, the CDR3 is TGTGCCAGCAGCTTAGCGGGCCTAGCGGGAGACCCCTACGAGCAGTACTTC. Amino acid sequence: CASSLAGLAGDPYEQYF. The variable domain in full, with the rest retrieved from reference TRBV7-2 and TRBJ2-7, is GAGVSQSPSNKVTEKGKDVELRCDPISGHTALYWYRQSLGQGLEFLIYFQGNSAPDKSGLPSDRFSAERTGGSVSTLTIQRTQQEDSAVYLCASSLAGLAGDPYEQYFGPGTRLTVT.

This clone came up a few times. J is TRBJ2-7 and V is TRBV4-2, with D possibly being TRBD2 (5 bases). The length of the CDR3 is 12 residues. The V gene's germline CDR1 is LGHNA and CDR2 YNFKEQ. The V end lost 2 bases, the J end lost 6 bases, and 8 bases lay between the germline ends. The chain's CDR3 is CASSQTSREQYF. The DNA for the CDR3 is TGTGCCAGCAGCCAAACTAGTCGCGAGCAGTACTTC.

The V gene is TRBV9, the J gene TRBJ2-2; 9 nucleotides line up with TRBD2. V dropped 0 bases and J dropped 3; count of bases not matched to a gene: 0. The CDR3 is 15 residues long. Germline CDR1 is SGDLS and CDR2 is YYNGEE. CDR3: CASSVGLADTGELFF. The CDR3 nucleotides read TGTGCCAGCAGCGTAGGACTAGCGGACACCGGGGAGCTGTTTTTT.

The genes are TRBV7-9 and TRBJ2-3; no reliable D call. Germline values: CDR1 SEHNR, CDR2 FQNEAQ (reference sequence). This CDR3 region has 14 residues. V was clipped by 5 bases and J by 1 base, with 10 bases between them. CDR3 sequence: CASSVDQGTDTQYF. CDR3 in DNA: TGTGCCAGCAGCGTCGACCAGGGCACAGATACGCAGTATTTT.

The rearrangement links TRBV15 to TRBJ2-7; no clear D gene. V was clipped by 0 bases and J by 4 bases, with 10 bases between them. Germline loops: CDR1 LNHNV, CDR2 YYDKDF (reference sequence). The CDR3 covers 14 residues. CDR3 DNA sequence: TGTGCCACCAGCAGAGAAATTGTAGCTTACGAGCAGTACTTC. Amino acids: CATSREIVAYEQYF.

The rearrangement links TRBV11-3 to TRBJ1-1; D is unresolved. Between the trimmed V and J ends, which lost 1 base and 0 bases, there was a span of 12 bases. The CDR3 loop spans 16 amino acids. Germline assignment: CDR1 SGHNT and CDR2 YENEEA. CDR3 sequence: CASSLGYRILNTEAFF. CDR3 in DNA: TGTGCCAGCAGCTTAGGGTACAGAATACTGAACACTGAAGCTTTCTTT. Drawing the rest from reference TRBV11-3 and TRBJ1-1, the complete variable domain is EAGVVQSPRYKIIEKKQPVAFWCNPISGHNTLYWYLQNLGQGPELLIRYENEEAVDDSQLPKDRFSAERLKGVDSTLKIQPAELGDSAVYLCASSLGYRILNTEAFFGQGTRLTVV.

The genes are TRBV10-1 and TRBJ2-2, with 13 bases matching TRBD2. Looked up from germline, CDR1 is WNHNN and CDR2 is SYGVQD (reference sequence). Trimming removed 5 bases from V and 6 bases from J; junction bases left unmatched: 6. This CDR3 is built from 16 residues. CDR3 sequence: CASSQLAGGGPGELFF. CDR3 coding DNA: TGCGCCAGCAGTCAACTAGCGGGAGGGGGGCCCGGGGAGCTGTTTTTT.